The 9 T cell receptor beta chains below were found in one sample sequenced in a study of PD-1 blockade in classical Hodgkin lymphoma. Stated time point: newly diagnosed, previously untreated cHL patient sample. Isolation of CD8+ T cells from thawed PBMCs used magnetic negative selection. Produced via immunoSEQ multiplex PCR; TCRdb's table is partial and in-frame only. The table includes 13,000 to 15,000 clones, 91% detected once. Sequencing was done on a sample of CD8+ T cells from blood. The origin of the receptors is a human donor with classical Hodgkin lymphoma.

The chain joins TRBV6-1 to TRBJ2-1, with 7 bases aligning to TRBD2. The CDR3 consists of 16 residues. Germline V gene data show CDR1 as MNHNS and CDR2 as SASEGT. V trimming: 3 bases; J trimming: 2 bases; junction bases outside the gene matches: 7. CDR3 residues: CASSDVETSPYNEQFF. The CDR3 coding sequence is TGTGCCAGCAGTGACGTCGAGACTAGCCCCTACAATGAGCAGTTCTTC.

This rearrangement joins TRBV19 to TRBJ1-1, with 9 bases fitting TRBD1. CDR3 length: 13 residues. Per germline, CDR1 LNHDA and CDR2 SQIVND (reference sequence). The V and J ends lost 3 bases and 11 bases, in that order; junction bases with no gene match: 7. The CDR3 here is CASSISQGAGAFF. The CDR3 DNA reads TGTGCCAGTAGTATTTCACAGGGGGCTGGGGCTTTCTTT.

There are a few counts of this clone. The CDR3 reads CASSFTGSNQPQHF. The CDR3 DNA reads as TGTGCCAGCAGTTTTACAGGGAGCAATCAGCCCCAGCATTTT. The V call is TRBV27, the J call TRBJ1-5; possible D gene TRBD1, 6 bases. Germline V gene data show CDR1 as MNHEY and CDR2 as SMNVEV (reference sequence). The CDR3 sequence is 14 residues long. Trimming stripped 3 bases from V and 1 base from J, with 7 bases between.

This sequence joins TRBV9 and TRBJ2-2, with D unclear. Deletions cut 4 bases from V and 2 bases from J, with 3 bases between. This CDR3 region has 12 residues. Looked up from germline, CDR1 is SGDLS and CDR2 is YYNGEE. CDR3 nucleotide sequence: TGTGCCAGCAGCCCTAACACCGGGGAGCTGTTTTTT. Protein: CASSPNTGELFF. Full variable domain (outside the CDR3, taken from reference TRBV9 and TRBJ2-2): DSGVTQTPKHLITATGQRVTLRCSPRSGDLSVYWYQQSLDQGLQFLIQYYNGEERAKGNILERFSAQQFPDLHSELNLSSLELGDSALYFCASSPNTGELFFGEGSRLTVL.

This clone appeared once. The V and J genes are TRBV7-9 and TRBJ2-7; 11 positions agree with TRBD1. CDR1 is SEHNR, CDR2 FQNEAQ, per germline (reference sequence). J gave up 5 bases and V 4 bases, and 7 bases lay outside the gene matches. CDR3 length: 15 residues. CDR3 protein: CASSYRDRGLDEQYF. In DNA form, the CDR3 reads TGTGCCAGCAGCTACCGGGACAGGGGGTTGGACGAGCAGTACTTC.

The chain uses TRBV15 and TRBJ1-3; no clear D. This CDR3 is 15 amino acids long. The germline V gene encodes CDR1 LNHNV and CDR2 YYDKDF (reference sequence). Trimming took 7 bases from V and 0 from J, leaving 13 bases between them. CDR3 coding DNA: TGTGCCACCATCGAGACGGAGAGCTCTGGAAACACCATATATTTT. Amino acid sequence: CATIETESSGNTIYF. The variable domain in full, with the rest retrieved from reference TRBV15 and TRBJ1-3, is DAMVIQNPRYQVTQFGKPVTLSCSQTLNHNVMYWYQQKSSQAPKLLFHYYDKDFNNEADTPDNFQSRRPNTSFCFLDIRSPGLGDTAMYLCATIETESSGNTIYFGEGSWLTVV.

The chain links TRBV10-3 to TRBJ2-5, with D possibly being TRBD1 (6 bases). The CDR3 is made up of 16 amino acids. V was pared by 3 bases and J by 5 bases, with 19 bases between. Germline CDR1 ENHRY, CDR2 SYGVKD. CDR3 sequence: CAISEDMGQGNETQYF. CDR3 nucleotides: TGTGCCATCAGTGAAGACATGGGGCAGGGGAACGAGACCCAGTACTTC.

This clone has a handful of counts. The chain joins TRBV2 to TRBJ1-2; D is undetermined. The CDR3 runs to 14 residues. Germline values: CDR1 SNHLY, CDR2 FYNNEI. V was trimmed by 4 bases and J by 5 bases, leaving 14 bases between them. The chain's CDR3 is CASSGEETSYGYTF. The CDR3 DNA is TGTGCCAGCAGTGGAGAGGAAACATCATATGGCTACACCTTC.

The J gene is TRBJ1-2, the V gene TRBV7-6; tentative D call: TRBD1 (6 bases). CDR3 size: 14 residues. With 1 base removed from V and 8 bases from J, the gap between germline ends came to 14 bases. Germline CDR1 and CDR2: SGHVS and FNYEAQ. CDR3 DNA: TGTGCCAGCAGCTTAGGGACGGAGGGGGGAGGCTACACCTTC. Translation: CASSLGTEGGGYTF.